Following are 8 T cell receptor beta chains from one sample sequenced in a study of T cell responses to AZD1222 COVID-19 vaccine. Assay used: immunoSEQ multiplex PCR; TCRdb lists only in-frame clones, some missing. Among 150,000 to 200,000 clones listed, approximately 93% were seen once. The specimen was peripheral blood, collected on day 0 of AZD1222 vaccination. The origin of the receptors is an adult in good health.

The chain couples TRBV6-5 to TRBJ2-7; D could derive from TRBD1 or TRBD2 (5 bases each). Trimming removed 5 bases at V and 7 bases at J, with 21 bases between. The CDR3 covers 15 residues. The germline CDR1 and CDR2 sequences are MNHEY and SVGAGI. CDR3 region: CASSLQGRGLWEQYF. CDR3 DNA sequence: TGTGCCAGCAGTCTCCAGGGCCGAGGGCTCTGGGAGCAGTACTTC.

V is TRBV7-7 and J is TRBJ2-3; 7 bases line up with TRBD2. The CDR3 sequence is 15 residues long. The ends lost 8 bases at V and 1 base at J; junction bases unmatched: 9. The germline V gene encodes CDR1 SSHAT and CDR2 FNYEAQ (reference sequence). The CDR3 loop is CASSQSSGRTDTQYF. In DNA, the CDR3 is TGTGCCAGCTCCCAATCTAGCGGACGCACAGATACGCAGTATTTT.

The rearrangement uses TRBV27 and TRBJ2-7; D remains unclear. Germline CDR1 and CDR2: MNHEY and SMNVEV (reference sequence). V was cut by 5 bases and J by 0 bases, with 11 bases left in between. CDR3 size: 14 residues. The CDR3 nucleotides are TGTGCCAGCAGTCCCTTTCTGGGCTCCTACGAGCAGTACTTC. Protein: CASSPFLGSYEQYF.

The genes are TRBV18 and TRBJ1-1, with a weak D call TRBD1 (5 bases). Trimming cost V 2 bases and J 1 base, with 11 bases left between them. The germline gives CDR1 KGHSH, CDR2 LQKENI. The CDR3 spans 15 residues. This CDR3 is CASSPAGRQNTEAFF. The CDR3 DNA follows: TGTGCCAGCTCACCAGCGGGACGGCAGAACACTGAAGCTTTCTTT.

The chain uses TRBV12-3 or TRBV12-4 and TRBJ1-2; possibly TRBD1 for D (6 bases). The CDR3 is made up of 13 amino acids. The V end lost 7 bases, the J end lost 8 bases, and 17 bases lay between the germline ends. CDR3 nucleotides: TGTGCCAGCACCCCTCGGGGGGCCGGCGGCTACACCTTC. Its translation is CASTPRGAGGYTF.

The chain links TRBV5-4 to TRBJ2-3, with unresolved D. Germline-derived CDR1 and CDR2 are SGHNT and YYREEE (reference sequence). Trimming removed 5 bases from V and 0 bases from J, with 13 bases in between. The CDR3 totals 15 residues. CDR3 protein: CASSSPTASTDTQYF. The CDR3 nucleotides read TGTGCCAGCAGTTCCCCCACTGCTAGCACAGATACGCAGTATTTT.

The rearrangement links TRBV7-9 to TRBJ1-2; no clear D. Trimming stripped 4 bases from V and 3 bases from J, with 18 bases between. CDR1 and CDR2 from the germline V gene are SEHNR and FQNEAQ (reference sequence). This CDR3 region has 16 residues. DNA of the CDR3: TGTGCCAGCAGCTACCCCGGGCGGGGTTTGGACTATGGCTACACCTTC. The encoded protein is CASSYPGRGLDYGYTF.

V gene TRBV6-5 combines with J gene TRBJ1-2; D may be TRBD1 (5 bases). The V and J ends lost 9 bases and 3 bases respectively, with 14 bases between them. The CDR3 is 13 amino acids. From germline, CDR1 is MNHEY and CDR2 SVGAGI. The CDR3 sequence: CASSNQGDYGYTF. CDR3 in DNA: TGTGCCAGTTCCAACCAGGGTGACTATGGCTACACCTTC.